This TCR beta chain emerged from a study of blood T cell repertoires in COVID-19. Per germline, CDR1 SGDLS and CDR2 YYNGEE. This CDR3 is 16 amino acids long. The germline V and J ends were trimmed by 0 bases and 1 base, with 10 bases remaining between them. Measured with immunoSEQ multiplex PCR; TCRdb has only the in-frame clones, and not every one. The table has about 330,000 clones, about 85% seen once. The V call is TRBV9, the J call TRBJ2-2; a possible D gene is TRBD1 (5 bases). The specimen sequenced was PBMCs or T cells enriched from blood (not recorded which). This receptor was identified in a woman in her 30s who had recovered from COVID-19. The CDR3 coding sequence is TGTGCCAGCAGCGTAGGGGGCAGCCGGAACACCGGGGAGCTGTTTTTT. As protein: CASSVGGSRNTGELFF.